The 12 T cell receptor beta chains below come from one sample, sequenced in a study of cytomegalovirus exposure and HLA in healthy donors. Primers included in the PCR were 60 Vbeta and 13 Jbeta primers. Assay: immunoSEQ multiplex PCR; the TCRdb copy retains only in-frame clones and omits some. The table lists under 140,000 clones, around 80% of them singletons. Source material: PBMCs. These receptor sequences come from a man under 40 in good health and CMV-seropositive.

The chain is built from TRBV7-2 and TRBJ2-3, with a tentative D call TRBD2 (5 bases). This CDR3 contains 15 residues. V was pared by 1 base and J by 6 bases, with 14 bases between. Germline CDR1 and CDR2: SGHTA and FQGNSA. CDR3 residues: CASSLVLLGTDTQYF. CDR3 DNA sequence: TGTGCCAGCAGCTTAGTGCTACTAGGAACTGATACGCAGTATTTT.

The chain uses TRBV7-2 and TRBJ1-5; possible D gene TRBD1, 5 bases. Germline V gene sequence: CDR1 SGHTA, CDR2 FQGNSA. With 5 bases removed from V and 6 bases from J, the gap between germline ends came to 20 bases. The CDR3 has 16 amino acids. CDR3 coding DNA: TGTGCCAGCAGCCCCGTGGCAGGGAACCAAGGTCAGCCCCAGCATTTT. Encoded protein: CASSPVAGNQGQPQHF.

This clone showed up just once. The V gene is TRBV29-1, the J gene TRBJ2-3; no clear D gene. This CDR3 spans 12 amino acids. V was shortened by 8 bases and J by 1 base, with 10 bases between the two germline ends. Germline CDR1 reads SQVTM; CDR2 reads ANQGSEA. In DNA, the CDR3 is TGCAGCTCCTCGGTCGGCACAGATACGCAGTATTTT. This encodes CSSSVGTDTQYF.

The chain employs TRBV30 and TRBJ2-2, with TRBD2 identical over 14 bases. This CDR3 is 15 amino acids long. Trimming took 3 bases from V and 3 from J; bases not matched to a gene: 0. The germline gives CDR1 GTSNPN, CDR2 SVGIG (reference sequence). The CDR3 DNA follows: TGTGCCTGGAGGGGACTAGCGGGGGACACCGGGGAGCTGTTTTTT. Translating it yields CAWRGLAGDTGELFF.

The table lists this clone with a count of one. This rearrangement joins TRBV4-3 to TRBJ2-7, with D possibly TRBD2 on 6 matching bases. The CDR3 runs 15 residues. Germline V CDR1 and CDR2: LGHNA, YSLEER. Trimming removed 1 base at V and 4 bases at J, with 14 bases between. The CDR3 protein is CASSQVPGVGYEQYF. The CDR3 DNA sequence: TGCGCCAGCAGCCAAGTCCCGGGGGTCGGTTACGAGCAGTACTTC.

The V gene is TRBV6-5, the J gene TRBJ2-3; D perhaps matches TRBD2 (5 bases). Deletions cut 4 bases from V and 2 bases from J, with 13 bases between. Germline lookup yields CDR1 MNHEY and CDR2 SVGAGI. The CDR3 contains 15 residues. CDR3 sequence: CASSSPLDYTDTQYF. CDR3 coding DNA: TGTGCCAGCAGTTCCCCACTAGACTACACAGATACGCAGTATTTT.

The J gene is TRBJ2-1, the V gene TRBV4-3, with D possibly being TRBD1 (6 bases). V was cut by 4 bases and J by 2 bases, with 9 bases left in between. Germline CDR1 is LGHNA and CDR2 is YSLEER. The CDR3 has 14 amino acids. The CDR3 DNA is TGCGCCAGCAGCCGTCGGACAGCCTACAATGAGCAGTTCTTC. Translation: CASSRRTAYNEQFF.

In its sample, this clone was seen a few times. The chain uses TRBV9 and TRBJ1-5; TRBD1 is a possible D gene (6 bases). V was trimmed by 4 bases and J by 0 bases, leaving 8 bases between them. Germline CDR1 is SGDLS and CDR2 is YYNGEE. The CDR3 is 14 residues long. CDR3 sequence: CASSSGVSNQPQHF. In DNA form, the CDR3 reads TGTGCCAGCAGCTCAGGGGTTAGCAATCAGCCCCAGCATTTT.

J is TRBJ2-7 and V is TRBV4-3; possible D gene TRBD2, 6 bases. CDR3 length equals 13 residues. Deletions cut 1 base from V and 7 bases from J, with 11 bases between. Germline V CDR1 and CDR2: LGHNA, YSLEER. In nucleotides, the CDR3 is TGCGCCAGCAGCCAAGGAACGGCGGGGGAGCAGTACTTC. Encoded protein: CASSQGTAGEQYF.

The chain carries TRBV30 and TRBJ2-3, with 9 nucleotides matching TRBD2. The CDR3 contains 17 residues. Trimming at V came to 4 bases and at J to 2 bases, leaving 13 bases not matched to a gene. Germline V CDR1 and CDR2: GTSNPN, SVGIG (reference sequence). CDR3 loop: CAWTPRRGGRITDTQYF. CDR3 bases: TGTGCCTGGACCCCGCGGCGGGGGGGGCGGATCACAGATACGCAGTATTTT.

J is TRBJ2-1 and V is TRBV14, with 8 bases matching TRBD1. This CDR3 has 16 residues. Germline CDR1 SGHDN, CDR2 FVKESK. Trimming took 4 bases from V and 2 from J; bases not matched to a gene: 7. The CDR3 loop reads CASSRRYRGAYNEQFF. The CDR3 region has the DNA TGTGCCAGCAGCCGGCGTTACAGGGGGGCCTACAATGAGCAGTTCTTC. The whole variable domain, filled in from reference TRBV14 and TRBJ2-1, reads EAGVTQFPSHSVIEKGQTVTLRCDPISGHDNLYWYRRVMGKEIKFLLHFVKESKQDESGMPNNRFLAERTGGTYSTLKVQPAELEDSGVYFCASSRRYRGAYNEQFFGPGTRLTVL.

This rearrangement joins TRBV18 to TRBJ1-4; 7 bases are a match to TRBD1. J gave up 6 bases and V 4 bases, and 5 bases lay outside the gene matches. The CDR3 contains 14 residues. Germline V gives CDR1 KGHSH, CDR2 LQKENI. The CDR3 sequence is CASSLGTEYEKLFF. DNA of the CDR3: TGTGCCAGCTCACTCGGGACAGAATATGAAAAACTGTTTTTT.